A single T cell receptor (beta chain) is shown here with its context. Germline V lookup: CDR1 SQVTM, CDR2 ANQGSEA. The CDR3 runs 10 residues. Trimming took off 6 bases at V and 5 bases at J, with 7 bases between the two ends. This sample is part of a study of T cell responses to AZD1222 COVID-19 vaccine. Assay used: immunoSEQ multiplex PCR; TCRdb lists only in-frame clones, some missing. The table shows some 130,000 clones, with just over 90% occurring only once. Sequenced here: peripheral blood, sampled on day 0 of AZD1222 vaccination. This clonotype was obtained from an adult in good health. The chain carries TRBV29-1 and TRBJ1-1; D gene unclear. For the CDR3, the DNA is TGCAGCGTCTGGGAAACTGAAGCTTTCTTT. It encodes CSVWETEAFF.